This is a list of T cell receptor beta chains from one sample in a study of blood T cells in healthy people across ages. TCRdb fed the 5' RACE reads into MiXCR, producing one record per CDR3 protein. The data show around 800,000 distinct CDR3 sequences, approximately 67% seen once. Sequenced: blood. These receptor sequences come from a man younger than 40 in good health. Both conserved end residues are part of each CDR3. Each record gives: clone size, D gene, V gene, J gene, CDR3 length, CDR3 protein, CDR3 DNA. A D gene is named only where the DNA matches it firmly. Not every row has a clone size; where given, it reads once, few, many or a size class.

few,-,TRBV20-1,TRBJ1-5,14,CSMVEGYSNQPQHF,TGCAGTATGGTGGAGGGGTATAGCAATCAGCCCCAGCATTTT
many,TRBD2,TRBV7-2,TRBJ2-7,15,CASSLDAGGNYEQYF,TGTGCCAGCAGCTTAGATGCGGGGGGGAACTACGAGCAGTACTTC
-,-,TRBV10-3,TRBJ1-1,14,CAISAGTIGTEAFF,TGTGCCATCAGTGCCGGGACCATTGGCACTGAAGCTTTCTTT
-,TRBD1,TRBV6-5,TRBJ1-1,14,CASSYVGGAPEAFF,TGTGCCAGCAGTTACGTAGGGGGCGCCCCTGAAGCTTTCTTT
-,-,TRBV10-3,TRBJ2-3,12,CATNRGTDTQYF,TGTGCCACGAATAGGGGGACAGATACGCAGTATTTT
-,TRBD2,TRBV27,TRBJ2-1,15,CASNQLAGINNEQFF,TGTGCCAGCAATCAACTAGCGGGAATAAACAATGAGCAGTTCTTC
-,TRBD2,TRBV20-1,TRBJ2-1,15,CSARGIGGRYNEQFF,TGCAGTGCTCGGGGCATCGGGGGGAGATACAATGAGCAGTTCTTC
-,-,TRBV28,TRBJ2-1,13,CASNSRGAPGRFF,TGTGCCAGCAATTCTCGTGGGGCCCCTGGGCGGTTCTTC
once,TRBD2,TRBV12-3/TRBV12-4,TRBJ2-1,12,CFSSGGAREQFF,TGCTTTAGTAGCGGGGGGGCCCGTGAGCAGTTCTTC
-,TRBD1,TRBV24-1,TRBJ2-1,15,CATSDQTGAYNEQFF,TGTGCCACCAGTGACCAGACAGGGGCCTACAATGAGCAGTTCTTC
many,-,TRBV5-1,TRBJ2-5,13,CASSRTGGETQYF,TGCGCCAGCAGCCGGACTGGGGGGGAGACCCAGTACTTC
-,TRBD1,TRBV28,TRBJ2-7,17,CASSPQGPTGGPYEQYF,TGTGCCAGCAGTCCCCAAGGGCCGACAGGGGGACCCTACGAGCAGTACTTC
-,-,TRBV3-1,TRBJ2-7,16,CASSQDLYSVAYEQYF,TGTGCCAGCAGCCAAGATCTCTATAGCGTAGCCTACGAGCAGTACTTC
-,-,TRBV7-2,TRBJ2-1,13,CASSFWPYNEQFF,TGTGCCAGCAGCTTCTGGCCCTACAATGAGCAGTTCTTC
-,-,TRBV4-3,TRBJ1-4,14,CASSQGGFGEKLFF,TGCGCCAGCAGCCAAGGGGGGTTTGGAGAAAAACTGTTTTTT
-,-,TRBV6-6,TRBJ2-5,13,CASTDQTAETQYF,TGTGCCAGCACCGATCAGACAGCAGAGACCCAGTACTTC
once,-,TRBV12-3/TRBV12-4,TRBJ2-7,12,CASREQTYKQYF,TGTGCCAGCCGGGAGCAAACTTACAAGCAGTACTTC